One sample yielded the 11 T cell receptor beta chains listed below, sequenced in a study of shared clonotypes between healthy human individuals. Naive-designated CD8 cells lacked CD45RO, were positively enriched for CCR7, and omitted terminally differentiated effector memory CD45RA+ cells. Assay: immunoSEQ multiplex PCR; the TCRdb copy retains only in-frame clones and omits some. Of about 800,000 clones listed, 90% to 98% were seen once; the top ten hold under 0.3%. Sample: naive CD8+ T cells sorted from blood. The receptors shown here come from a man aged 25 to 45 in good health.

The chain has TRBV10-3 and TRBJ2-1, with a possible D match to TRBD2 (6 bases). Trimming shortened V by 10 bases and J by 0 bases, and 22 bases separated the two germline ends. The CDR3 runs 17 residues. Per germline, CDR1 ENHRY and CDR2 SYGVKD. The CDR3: CATQGRLALSSYNEQFF. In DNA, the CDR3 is TGTGCCACCCAAGGGCGTCTAGCGCTAAGCTCCTACAATGAGCAGTTCTTC.

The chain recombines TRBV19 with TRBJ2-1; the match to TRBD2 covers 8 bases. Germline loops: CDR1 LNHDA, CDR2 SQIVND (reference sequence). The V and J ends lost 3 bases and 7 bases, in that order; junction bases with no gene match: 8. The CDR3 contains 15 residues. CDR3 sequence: CASSIDSGEWNEQFF. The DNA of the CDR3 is TGTGCCAGTAGTATTGATAGCGGGGAATGGAATGAGCAGTTCTTC.

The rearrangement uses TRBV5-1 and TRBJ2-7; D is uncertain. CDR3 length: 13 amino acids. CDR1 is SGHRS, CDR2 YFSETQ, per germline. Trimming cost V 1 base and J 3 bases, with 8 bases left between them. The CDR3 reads CASSLISFYEQYF. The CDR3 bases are TGCGCCAGCAGCTTGATCTCCTTCTACGAGCAGTACTTC.

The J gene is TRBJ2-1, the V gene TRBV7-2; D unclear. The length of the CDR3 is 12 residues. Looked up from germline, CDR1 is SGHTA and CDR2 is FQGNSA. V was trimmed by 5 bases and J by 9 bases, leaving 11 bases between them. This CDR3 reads CASSPQTSEQFF. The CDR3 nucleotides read TGTGCCAGCAGCCCCCAGACGAGTGAGCAGTTCTTC.

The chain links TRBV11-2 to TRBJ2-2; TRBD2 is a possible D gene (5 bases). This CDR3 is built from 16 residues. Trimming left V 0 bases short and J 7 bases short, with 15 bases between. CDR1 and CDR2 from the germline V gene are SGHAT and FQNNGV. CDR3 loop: CASSLDSGGAGGELFF. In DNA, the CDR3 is TGTGCCAGCAGCTTAGATTCCGGAGGCGCAGGCGGGGAGCTGTTTTTT.

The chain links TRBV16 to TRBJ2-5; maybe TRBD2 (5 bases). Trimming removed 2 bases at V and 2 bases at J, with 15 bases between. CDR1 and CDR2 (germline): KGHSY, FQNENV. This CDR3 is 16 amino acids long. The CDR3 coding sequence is TGTGCCAGCAGCCAAACCGCCTCACTAGGTCAAGAGACCCAGTACTTC. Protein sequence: CASSQTASLGQETQYF.

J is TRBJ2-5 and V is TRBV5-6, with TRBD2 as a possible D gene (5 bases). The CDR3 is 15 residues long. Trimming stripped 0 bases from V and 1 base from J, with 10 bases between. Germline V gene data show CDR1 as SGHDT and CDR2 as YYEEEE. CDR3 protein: CASSLGTALQETQYF. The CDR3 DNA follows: TGTGCCAGCAGCTTGGGGACTGCACTCCAAGAGACCCAGTACTTC.

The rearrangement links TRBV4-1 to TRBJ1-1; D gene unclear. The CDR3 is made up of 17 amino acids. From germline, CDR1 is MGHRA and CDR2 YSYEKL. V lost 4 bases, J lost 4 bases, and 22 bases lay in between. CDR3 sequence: CASSREDKTFFTTEAFF. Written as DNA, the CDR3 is TGCGCCAGCAGCCGGGAAGACAAGACGTTTTTTACCACTGAAGCTTTCTTT.

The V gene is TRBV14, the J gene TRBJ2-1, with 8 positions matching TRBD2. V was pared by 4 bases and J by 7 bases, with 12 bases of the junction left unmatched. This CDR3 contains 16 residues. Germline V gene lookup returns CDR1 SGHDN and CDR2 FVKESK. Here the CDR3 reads CASSPGGGRPWNEQFF. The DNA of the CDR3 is TGTGCCAGCAGCCCTGGCGGCGGGAGGCCGTGGAATGAGCAGTTCTTC.

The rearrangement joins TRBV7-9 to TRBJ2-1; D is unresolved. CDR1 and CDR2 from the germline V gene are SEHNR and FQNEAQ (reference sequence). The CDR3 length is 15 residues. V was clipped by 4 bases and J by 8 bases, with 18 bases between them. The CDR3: CASSSGGPPNDEQFF. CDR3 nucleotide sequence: TGTGCCAGCAGCTCGGGTGGGCCCCCGAACGATGAGCAGTTCTTC.

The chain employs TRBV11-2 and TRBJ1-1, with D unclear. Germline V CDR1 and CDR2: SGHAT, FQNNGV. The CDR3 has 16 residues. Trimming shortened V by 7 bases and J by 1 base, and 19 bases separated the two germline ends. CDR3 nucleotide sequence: TGTGCCAGCACCCCCCTTCCGGGGAAGGGGAACACTGAAGCTTTCTTT. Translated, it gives CASTPLPGKGNTEAFF. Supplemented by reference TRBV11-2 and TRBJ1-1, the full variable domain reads EAGVAQSPRYKIIEKRQSVAFWCNPISGHATLYWYQQILGQGPKLLIQFQNNGVVDDSQLPKDRFSAERLKGVDSTLKIQPAKLEDSAVYLCASTPLPGKGNTEAFFGQGTRLTVV.